One sample yielded the 2 T cell receptor beta chains listed below, sequenced in a study of control samples from healthy donors and cancer patients. Clones were read by immunoSEQ multiplex PCR, and TCRdb kept only the in-frame ones, dropping some. The sample contains some 120,000 clones, approximately 94% of which appear only once. Sample: blood. Receptors originate from a man aged 25 to 40 in good health.

The CDR3 sequence is CASSVHGDEQYF. CDR3 coding DNA: TGCGCCAGCAGCGTACACGGGGACGAGCAGTACTTC. The rearrangement joins TRBV5-1 to TRBJ2-7; TRBD2 might be the D (5 bases). Germline V gene sequence: CDR1 SGHRS, CDR2 YFSETQ. The V end lost 4 bases, the J end lost 5 bases, and 10 bases lay between the germline ends. The CDR3 has 12 amino acids. The entire variable domain, with the rest obtained from reference TRBV5-1 and TRBJ2-7, is as follows: KAGVTQTPRYLIKTRGQQVTLSCSPISGHRSVSWYQQTPGQGLQFLFEYFSETQRNKGNFPGRFSGRQFSNSRSEMNVSTLELGDSALYLCASSVHGDEQYFGPGTRLTVT.

The rearrangement links TRBV5-5 to TRBJ1-1; D perhaps matches TRBD1 (5 bases). Trimming shortened V by 5 bases and J by 7 bases, and 12 bases separated the two germline ends. The length of the CDR3 is 12 residues. The germline V gene encodes CDR1 SGHKS and CDR2 YYEKEE (reference sequence). The CDR3 protein is CASSPTDFEAFF. CDR3 in DNA: TGTGCCAGCAGTCCGACAGATTTTGAAGCTTTCTTT.